This T cell receptor (beta chain) was captured in a study of shared clonotypes between healthy human individuals. CDR1 and CDR2 (germline): SGHTA, FQGNSA. Germline trimming cut 5 bases from V and 7 bases from J; bases unmatched to any gene: 15. This CDR3 is built from 16 residues. Overall study results and limits: Depth was large, yet rarefaction showed that sorted-subset sequencing was incomplete. Tissue TCR repertoires likely differ from these blood-only repertoires.

Free of recent acute infections or vaccinations, the donors were healthy HIV-negative adults. Regarding this clone: The antigen is unknown.

The repertoire was sequenced with immunoSEQ multiplex PCR; TCRdb's copy has only in-frame clones and lacks some. The sample lists 2 million to 3 million clones; 90% to 95% were seen once. The sequence was collected from a man between 18 and 35 years old in good health. Some clones in this sample may be carry-over from other donors' samples. V gene TRBV7-2 combines with J gene TRBJ1-2; 8 nucleotides match TRBD1. The source material was naive CD4+ T cells from PBMCs. Regarding subset: CD45RA+ positively selected. The CDR3 coding sequence is TGTGCCAGCAGCCTAGTGGACAGGGCGGATGAAAGTGGCTACACCTTC. Translated: CASSLVDRADESGYTF.